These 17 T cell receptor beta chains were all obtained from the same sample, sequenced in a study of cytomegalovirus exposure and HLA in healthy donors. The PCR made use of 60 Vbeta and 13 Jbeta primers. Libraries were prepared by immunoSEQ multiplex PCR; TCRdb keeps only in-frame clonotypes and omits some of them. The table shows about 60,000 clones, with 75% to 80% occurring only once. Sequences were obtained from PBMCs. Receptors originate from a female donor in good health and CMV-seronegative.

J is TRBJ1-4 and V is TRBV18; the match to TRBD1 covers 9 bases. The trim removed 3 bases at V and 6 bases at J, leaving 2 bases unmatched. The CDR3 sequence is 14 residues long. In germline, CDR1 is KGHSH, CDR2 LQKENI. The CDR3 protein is CASSPGQGYEKLFF. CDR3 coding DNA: TGTGCCAGCTCACCGGGACAGGGATATGAAAAACTGTTTTTT.

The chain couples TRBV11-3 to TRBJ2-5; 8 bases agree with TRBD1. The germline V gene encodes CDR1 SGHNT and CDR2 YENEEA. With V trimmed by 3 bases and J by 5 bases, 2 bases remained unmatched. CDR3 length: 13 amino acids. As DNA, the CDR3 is TGTGCCAGCAGCTTGCAGGGGGCGGAGACCCAGTACTTC. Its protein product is CASSLQGAETQYF. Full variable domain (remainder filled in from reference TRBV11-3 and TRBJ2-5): EAGVVQSPRYKIIEKKQPVAFWCNPISGHNTLYWYLQNLGQGPELLIRYENEEAVDDSQLPKDRFSAERLKGVDSTLKIQPAELGDSAVYLCASSLQGAETQYFGPGTRLLVL.

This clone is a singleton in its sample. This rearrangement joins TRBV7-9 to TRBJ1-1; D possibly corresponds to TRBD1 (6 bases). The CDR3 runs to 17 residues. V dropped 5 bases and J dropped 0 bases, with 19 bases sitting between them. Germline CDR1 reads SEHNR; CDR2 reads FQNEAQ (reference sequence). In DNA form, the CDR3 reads TGTGCCAGCAGCCACCCTACAGGGAGTTGGATGAACACTGAAGCTTTCTTT. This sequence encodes CASSHPTGSWMNTEAFF.

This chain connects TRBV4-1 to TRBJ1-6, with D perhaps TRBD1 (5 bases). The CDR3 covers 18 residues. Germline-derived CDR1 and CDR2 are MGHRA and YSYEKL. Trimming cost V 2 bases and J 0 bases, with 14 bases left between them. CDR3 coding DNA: TGCGCCAGCAGCCAACAGGACACCTCGAGCTCCTATAATTCACCCCTCCACTTT. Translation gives CASSQQDTSSSYNSPLHF.

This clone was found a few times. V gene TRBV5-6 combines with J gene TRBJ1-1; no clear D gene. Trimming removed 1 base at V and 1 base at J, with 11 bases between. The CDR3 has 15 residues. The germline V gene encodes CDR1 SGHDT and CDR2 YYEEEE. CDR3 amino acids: CASSLPRGENTEAFF. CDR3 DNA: TGTGCCAGCAGCTTGCCGCGGGGAGAGAACACTGAAGCTTTCTTT.

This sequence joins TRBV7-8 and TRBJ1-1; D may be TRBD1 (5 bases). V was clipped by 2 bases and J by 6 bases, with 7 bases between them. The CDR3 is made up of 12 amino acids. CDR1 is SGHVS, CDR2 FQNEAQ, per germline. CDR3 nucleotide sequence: TGTGCCAGCAGCTTACAGGGATCTGAAGCTTTCTTT. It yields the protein CASSLQGSEAFF.

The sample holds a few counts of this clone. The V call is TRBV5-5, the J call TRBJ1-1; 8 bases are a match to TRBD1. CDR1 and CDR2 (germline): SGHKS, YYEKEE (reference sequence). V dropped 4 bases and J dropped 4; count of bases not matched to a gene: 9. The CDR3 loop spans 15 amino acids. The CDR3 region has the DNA TGTGCCAGCAGCCAAGATCAGGGGGCTTTCACTGAAGCTTTCTTT. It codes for CASSQDQGAFTEAFF.

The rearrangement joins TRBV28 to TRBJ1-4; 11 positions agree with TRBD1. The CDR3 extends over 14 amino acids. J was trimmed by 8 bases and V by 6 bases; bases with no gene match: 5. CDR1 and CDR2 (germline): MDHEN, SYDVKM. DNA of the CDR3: TGTGCCAGCAGGGGGGGACAGGGGGTGGAAAAACTGTTTTTT. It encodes CASRGGQGVEKLFF.

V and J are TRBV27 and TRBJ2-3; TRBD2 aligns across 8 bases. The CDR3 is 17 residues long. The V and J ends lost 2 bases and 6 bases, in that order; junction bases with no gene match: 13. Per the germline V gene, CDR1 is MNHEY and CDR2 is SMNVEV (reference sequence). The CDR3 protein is CASSLRPPGLVGDTQYF. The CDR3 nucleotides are TGTGCCAGCAGTTTAAGGCCACCGGGACTAGTTGGGGATACGCAGTATTTT.

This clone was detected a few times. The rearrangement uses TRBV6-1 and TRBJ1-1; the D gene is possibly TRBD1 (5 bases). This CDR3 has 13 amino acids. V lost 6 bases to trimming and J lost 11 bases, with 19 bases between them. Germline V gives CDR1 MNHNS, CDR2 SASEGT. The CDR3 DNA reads TGTGCCAGCAGCGGGAAACCGGGACTAAGGGCTTTCTTT. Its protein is CASSGKPGLRAFF.

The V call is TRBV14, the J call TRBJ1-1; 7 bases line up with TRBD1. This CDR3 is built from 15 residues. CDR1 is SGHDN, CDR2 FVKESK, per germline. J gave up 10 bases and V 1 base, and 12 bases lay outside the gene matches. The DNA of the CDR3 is TGTGCCAGCAGCCAAGTGTCTACAGGGGTACGAGGAGCTTTCTTT. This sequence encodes CASSQVSTGVRGAFF.

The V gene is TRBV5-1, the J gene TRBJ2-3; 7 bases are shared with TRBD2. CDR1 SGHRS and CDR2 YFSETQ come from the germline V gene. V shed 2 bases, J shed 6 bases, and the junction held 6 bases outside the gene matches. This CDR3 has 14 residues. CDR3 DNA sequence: TGCGCCAGCAGCTTACTCGGGGGGATGGATACGCAGTATTTT. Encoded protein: CASSLLGGMDTQYF.

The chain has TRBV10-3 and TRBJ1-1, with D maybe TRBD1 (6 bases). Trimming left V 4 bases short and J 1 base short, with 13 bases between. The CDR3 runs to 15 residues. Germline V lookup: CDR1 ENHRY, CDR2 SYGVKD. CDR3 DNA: TGTGCCATCAGTGCCCGGGACACCCAGAACACTGAAGCTTTCTTT. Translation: CAISARDTQNTEAFF.

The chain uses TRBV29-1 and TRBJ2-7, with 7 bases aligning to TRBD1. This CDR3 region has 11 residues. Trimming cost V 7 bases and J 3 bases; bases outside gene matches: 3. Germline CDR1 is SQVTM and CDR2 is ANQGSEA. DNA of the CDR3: TGCAGCGCGACAGGGTACTACGAGCAGTACTTC. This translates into CSATGYYEQYF.

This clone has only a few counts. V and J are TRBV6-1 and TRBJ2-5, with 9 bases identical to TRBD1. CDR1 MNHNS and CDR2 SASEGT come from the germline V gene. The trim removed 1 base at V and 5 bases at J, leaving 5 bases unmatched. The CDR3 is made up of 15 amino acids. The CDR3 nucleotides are TGTGCCAGCAGTGAAGGGGGACAGGGAGGGGAGACCCAGTACTTC. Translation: CASSEGGQGGETQYF.

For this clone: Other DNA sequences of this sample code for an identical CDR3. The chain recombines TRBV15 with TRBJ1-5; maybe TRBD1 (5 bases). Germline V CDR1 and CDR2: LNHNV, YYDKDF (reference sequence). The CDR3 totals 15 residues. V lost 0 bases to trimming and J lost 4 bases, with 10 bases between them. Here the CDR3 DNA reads TGTGCCACCAGCAGAGATCCGGGGGGTAATCAGCCCCAGCATTTT. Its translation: CATSRDPGGNQPQHF.

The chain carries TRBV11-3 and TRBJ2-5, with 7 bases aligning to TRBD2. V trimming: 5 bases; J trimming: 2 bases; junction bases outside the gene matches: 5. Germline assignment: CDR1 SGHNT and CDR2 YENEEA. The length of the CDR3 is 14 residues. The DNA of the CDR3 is TGTGCCAGCAGCACGGGGGGAATTCAAGAGACCCAGTACTTC. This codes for CASSTGGIQETQYF.